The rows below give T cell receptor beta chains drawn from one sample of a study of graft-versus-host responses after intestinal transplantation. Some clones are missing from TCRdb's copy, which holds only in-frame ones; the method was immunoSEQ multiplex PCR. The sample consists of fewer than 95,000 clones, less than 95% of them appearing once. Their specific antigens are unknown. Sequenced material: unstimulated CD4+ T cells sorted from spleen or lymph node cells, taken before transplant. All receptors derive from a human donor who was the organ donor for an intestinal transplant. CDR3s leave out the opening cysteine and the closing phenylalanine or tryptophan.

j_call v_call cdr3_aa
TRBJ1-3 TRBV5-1 ASSPGTVGNTIY
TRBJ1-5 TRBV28 ASRSLDRVGQPQH
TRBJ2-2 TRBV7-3 ASSLSGSSTGELF
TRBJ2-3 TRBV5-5 ASSLLGTSSTDTQY
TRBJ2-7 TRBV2 ASSGPGYEQY
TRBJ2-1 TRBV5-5 ASSPELGTGVRNEQF
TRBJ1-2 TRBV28 ASSLVLASNYGYT
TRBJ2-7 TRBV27 ASSLNSGGNSYEQY
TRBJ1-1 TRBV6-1 ASSATGKNTEAF
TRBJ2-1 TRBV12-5 ASGLVIAGAYNEQF
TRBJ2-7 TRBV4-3 ASSRGTGSLSYEQY
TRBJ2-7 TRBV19 ASSYRDRSYEQY
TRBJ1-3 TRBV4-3 ASSLNQGAGNTIY
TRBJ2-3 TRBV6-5 ASSFLRTEYTDTQY
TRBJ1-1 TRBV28 ASNTHGTGGIEAF
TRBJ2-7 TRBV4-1 ASRLEGQGPYEQY
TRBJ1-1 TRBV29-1 SVEKGGNTEAF
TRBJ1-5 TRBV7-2 ASSLFRTSSNQPQH
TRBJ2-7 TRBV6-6 ASSRRLAGSYEQY
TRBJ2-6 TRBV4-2 ASSHPLLGGGAYGANVLT
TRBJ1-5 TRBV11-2 ASSLVGGWDREH
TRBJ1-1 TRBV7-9 ASSPIGQGANTEAF
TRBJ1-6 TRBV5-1 ASSSGQGSSPLH
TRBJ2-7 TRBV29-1 SVLGQLYEQY
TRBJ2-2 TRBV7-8 ASSLARGAGELF
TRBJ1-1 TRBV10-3 ASDHTGGVSEAF
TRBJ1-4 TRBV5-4 ASSFDSEKLF
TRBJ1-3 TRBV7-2 ASSLYTGNTIY
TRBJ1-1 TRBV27 ASKGYSRGTEAF
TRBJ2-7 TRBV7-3 ASSLLAGDPYEQY
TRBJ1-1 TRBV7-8 ASSLAVRGPEAF
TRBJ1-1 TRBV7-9 ASSFVTGSA
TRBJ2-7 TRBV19 ASSIAESTGYEQY
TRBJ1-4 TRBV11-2 ASSYSRGNEKLF